This T cell receptor beta chain is drawn from a study of post-analysis software for immune sequencing data. Regarding the study as a whole: The five TRBV segments detected at higher frequency in patients than in controls included TRBV5-6, TRBV5-1 and TRBV20-1. Strong same-batch co-clustering of samples appeared with F measure clustering. People with multiple sclerosis had a significantly lower normalized Chao1 diversity than controls did.

The CDR3 runs to 14 residues. V lost 5 bases and J lost 4, with 12 bases in between. The library was made from cDNA and included unique molecular identifiers. T cells numbering about 1 to 11 million yielded roughly 0.5 million cDNA molecules. TCRdb re-derived calls from the PCR reads in MiXCR, one entry per CDR3 protein. Altogether about 820,000 distinct CDR3 sequences are present, about 53% being singletons, with the ten largest covering about 4.8%. This clonotype turned up a few times. Its specificity is unknown. Material for sequencing was blood. This clonotype was obtained from a girl aged 10-17 years with multiple sclerosis. V and J are TRBV12-3 or TRBV12-4 and TRBJ1-5; the D is unclear. CDR3 nucleotides: TGTGCCAGCAGTCTGGGTCCTTTAAATCAGCCCCAGCATTTT. Protein: CASSLGPLNQPQHF.